The entry that follows covers one T cell receptor (beta chain) sequence. This entry is derived from a study of CXCR3-negative and CXCR3-positive naive CD8 T cells. The CDR3 is 12 amino acids. Per germline, CDR1 DFQATT and CDR2 SNEGSKA (reference sequence). The TRB libraries of cDNA were built by UMI-labeled 5' RACE. Each CDR3 protein gets one entry in TCRdb, which reprocessed the 5' RACE reads and gives no DNA. The listing records around 52,000 distinct CDR3 sequences. This chain connects TRBV20-1 to TRBJ1-1. The sample consisted of memory CD8+ T cells from blood. This sequence was found in a human donor in good health. Some clones in this sample may be carry-over from other donors' samples. The CDR3 loop reads CSAPTANTEAFF.